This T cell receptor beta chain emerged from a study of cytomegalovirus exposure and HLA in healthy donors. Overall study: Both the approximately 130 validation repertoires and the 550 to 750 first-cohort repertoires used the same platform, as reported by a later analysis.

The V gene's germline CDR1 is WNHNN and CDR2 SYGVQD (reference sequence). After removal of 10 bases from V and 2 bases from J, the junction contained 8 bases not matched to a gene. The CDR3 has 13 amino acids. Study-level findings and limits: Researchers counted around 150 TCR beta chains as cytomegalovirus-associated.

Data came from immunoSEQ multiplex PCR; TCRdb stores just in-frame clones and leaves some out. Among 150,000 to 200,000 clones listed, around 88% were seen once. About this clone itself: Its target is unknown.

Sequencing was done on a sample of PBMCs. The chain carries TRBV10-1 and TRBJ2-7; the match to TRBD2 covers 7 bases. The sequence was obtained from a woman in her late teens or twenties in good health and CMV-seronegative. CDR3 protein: CATSAAGAYEQYF. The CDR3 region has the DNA TGCGCCACCTCTGCTGCGGGAGCCTACGAGCAGTACTTC.